This TCR beta chain was documented in a study of PD-1 blockade in classical Hodgkin lymphoma. The CDR3 loop spans 14 amino acids. In germline, CDR1 is LGHNA, CDR2 YSLEER. Trimming removed 0 bases at V and 4 bases at J, with 7 bases between. Clones were sequenced by immunoSEQ multiplex PCR, and TCRdb holds only the in-frame ones, with some missing. The table shows 20,000 to 30,000 clones, with approximately 67% occurring only once. All trial patients relapsed after autologous stem cell transplantation. This receptor was obtained from a human donor with classical Hodgkin lymphoma. V usage is TRBV4-3 and J usage is TRBJ2-1; D is unresolved. Source: peripheral blood mononuclear cells (PBMCs), taken before the second cycle of nivolumab. The CDR3: CASSQEGQYNEQFF. CDR3 DNA sequence: TGCGCCAGCAGCCAAGAAGGCCAGTACAATGAGCAGTTCTTC.